These 30 T cell receptor beta chains were all obtained from the same sample, sequenced in a study of cytomegalovirus exposure and HLA in healthy donors. PCR involved 60 Vbeta and 13 Jbeta primers. Assay: immunoSEQ multiplex PCR; the TCRdb copy retains only in-frame clones and omits some. The sample consists of about 170,000 clones, under 85% of them appearing once. The sample taken for sequencing was PBMCs. The receptors come from a female donor in good health and CMV-seronegative.

In the case of this clone: Other DNA sequences from this sample encode an identical CDR3 as well. CDR3 nucleotide sequence: TGCAGCGTTGAAGGCGGGACAGGGAGAGGCTACACCTTC. Its protein is CSVEGGTGRGYTF. This chain links TRBV29-1 with TRBJ1-2; 9 positions match TRBD1. The CDR3 spans 13 residues. CDR1 is SQVTM and CDR2 is ANQGSEA in the germline V gene. The ends lost 1 base at V and 8 bases at J; junction bases unmatched: 5. Filled out from reference TRBV29-1 and TRBJ1-2, the complete variable domain reads SAVISQKPSRDICQRGTSLTIQCQVDSQVTMMFWYRQQPGQSLTLIATANQGSEATYESGFVIDKFPISRPNLTFSTLTVSNMSPEDSSIYLCSVEGGTGRGYTFGSGTRLTVV.

V is TRBV11-2 and J is TRBJ1-6; no clear D gene. The germline gives CDR1 SGHAT, CDR2 FQNNGV. Trimming cost V 4 bases and J 18 bases, with 16 bases left between them. The CDR3 is 12 amino acids. CDR3 DNA: TGTGCCAGCAGCTCCCCTGAGAGAATCAACCACTTT. Encoded protein: CASSSPERINHF.

J is TRBJ2-5 and V is TRBV7-2, with a weak D call TRBD1 (5 bases). The length of the CDR3 is 14 residues. V was clipped by 2 bases and J by 14 bases, with 21 bases between them. Germline V CDR1 and CDR2: SGHTA, FQGNSA. CDR3 DNA sequence: TGTGCCAGCAGCTTAATTGACAGCCGGACAAACCCATACTTC. It encodes CASSLIDSRTNPYF.

The chain has TRBV28 and TRBJ2-3, with 8 bases identical to TRBD2. Germline V gene data show CDR1 as MDHEN and CDR2 as SYDVKM. Unmatched junction bases numbered 1, after V lost 2 bases and J lost 3 bases. The CDR3 spans 14 residues. CDR3 residues: CASSLERETDTQYF. In DNA, the CDR3 is TGTGCCAGCAGTTTAGAGCGGGAGACAGATACGCAGTATTTT.

The chain uses TRBV7-2 and TRBJ2-3; perhaps TRBD1 as D (6 bases). V gave up 6 bases and J gave up 0 bases, with 13 bases separating them. Germline V gene sequence: CDR1 SGHTA, CDR2 FQGNSA. The CDR3 runs 15 residues. CDR3 region: CASSRQAGSTDTQYF. For the CDR3, the DNA is TGTGCCAGCAGTCGACAGGCCGGTAGCACAGATACGCAGTATTTT.

The rearrangement links TRBV13 to TRBJ1-3; D is uncertain. Germline values: CDR1 PRHDT, CDR2 FYEKMQ (reference sequence). Trimming took off 0 bases at V and 2 bases at J, with 8 bases between the two ends. This CDR3 has 15 amino acids. CDR3 in DNA: TGTGCCAGCAGCTTAGGCACGCCAGCTGGAAACACCATATATTTT. Its translation is CASSLGTPAGNTIYF.

J is TRBJ1-6 and V is TRBV27; D unclear. The CDR3 has 16 residues. Germline V gives CDR1 MNHEY, CDR2 SMNVEV (reference sequence). V lost 8 bases and J lost 0, with 14 bases in between. The CDR3, as DNA: TGTGCCAGCGGCGGACCGGGAAGCTCCTATAATTCACCCCTCCACTTT. Residues: CASGGPGSSYNSPLHF.

The gene calls are TRBV4-2 and TRBJ2-7, with TRBD2 matching over 11 bases. Per the germline V gene, CDR1 is LGHNA and CDR2 is YNFKEQ. The V gene end was trimmed by 0 bases and the J gene end by 0 bases; junction bases not matched to a gene: 13. The CDR3 spans 20 residues. Here the CDR3 reads CASSQDRPSGRLLSSYEQYF. For the CDR3, the DNA is TGTGCCAGCAGCCAAGATCGGCCTAGCGGGAGGCTATTGAGCTCCTACGAGCAGTACTTC.

This sequence joins TRBV30 and TRBJ2-2; possible D gene TRBD1, 5 bases. Trimming left V 3 bases short and J 5 bases short, with 10 bases between. Germline V gene lookup returns CDR1 GTSNPN and CDR2 SVGIG (reference sequence). This CDR3 region has 13 residues. This CDR3 is CAWSLTVTGELFF. Here the CDR3 DNA reads TGTGCCTGGAGCCTGACAGTGACCGGGGAGCTGTTTTTT. The complete variable domain, with remaining parts taken from reference TRBV30 and TRBJ2-2, reads SQTIHQWPATLVQPVGSPLSLECTVEGTSNPNLYWYRQAAGRGLQLLFYSVGIGQISSEVPQNLSASRPQDRQFILSSKKLLLSDSGFYLCAWSLTVTGELFFGEGSRLTVL.

V gene TRBV6-1 combines with J gene TRBJ2-2; 10 positions agree with TRBD2. The CDR3 runs to 17 residues. The V gene end was trimmed by 3 bases and the J gene end by 4 bases; junction bases not matched to a gene: 8. Per the germline V gene, CDR1 is MNHNS and CDR2 is SASEGT. This CDR3 reads CASSEGGLAGVTGELFF. The CDR3, as DNA: TGTGCCAGCAGTGAGGGGGGGCTAGCGGGAGTCACCGGGGAGCTGTTTTTT.

The chain links TRBV4-3 to TRBJ2-1; TRBD1 matches at 9 bases. V gave up 1 base and J gave up 8 bases; unmatched junction bases: 9. Germline V gene data show CDR1 as LGHNA and CDR2 as YSLEER. This CDR3 has 16 residues. This CDR3 is CASSQVGQGIMDEQFF. The CDR3 bases are TGCGCCAGCAGCCAAGTGGGACAGGGTATTATGGATGAGCAGTTCTTC.

V and J are TRBV23-1 and TRBJ2-5; D may be TRBD1 (5 bases). TRBV23-1 carries the ORF label, with uncertain function. The length of the CDR3 is 12 residues. Trimming took off 2 bases at V and 6 bases at J, with 7 bases between the two ends. The CDR3 nucleotides are TGCGCCAGCAGTCAACAGGGAAAGACCCAGTACTTC. Translated, it gives CASSQQGKTQYF.

The rearrangement links TRBV29-1 to TRBJ2-3, with 10 bases lining up with TRBD1. The germline gives CDR1 SQVTM, CDR2 ANQGSEA. The trim removed 6 bases at V and 5 bases at J, leaving 5 bases unmatched. This CDR3 comprises 13 residues. CDR3 loop: CSVRTGGEDTQYF. In nucleotides, the CDR3 is TGCAGCGTCCGGACAGGGGGGGAAGATACGCAGTATTTT.

To note about this clone: The junction departs from germline at one end; a sequencing error may be responsible. This chain connects TRBV19 to TRBJ1-1, with 7 bases lining up with TRBD1. The CDR3 consists of 14 residues. Germline V lookup: CDR1 LNHDA, CDR2 SQIVND (reference sequence). The DNA for the CDR3 is TGTGCCAGCAGTAGCCAGGGGGTAGGTACTGAAGCTTTCTTT. Its translation: CASSSQGVGTEAFF.

This clone was counted only a few times. The chain has TRBV6-6 and TRBJ2-5; 9 bases agree with TRBD1. The DNA end lines up better with TRBJ2-7; the J call may be wrong. The length of the CDR3 is 16 residues. The germline V gene encodes CDR1 MNHNY and CDR2 SVGAGI (reference sequence). As DNA, the CDR3 is TGTGCCAGCAGTTCCTCCGGGACAGGGTTCTCCTACGAGCAGTACTTC. Translated: CASSSSGTGFSYEQYF.

The chain joins TRBV18 to TRBJ1-6; 7 bases fit TRBD1. V was clipped by 2 bases and J by 6 bases; unmatched bases: 7. The CDR3 loop spans 16 amino acids. Germline lookup yields CDR1 KGHSH and CDR2 LQKENI. CDR3 in DNA: TGTGCCAGCTCACCAGAGACAGGGATCCCTAATTCACCCCTCCACTTT. Residues: CASSPETGIPNSPLHF.

The rearrangement joins TRBV18 to TRBJ1-2; D not resolved. V was shortened by 2 bases and J by 8 bases, with 9 bases between the two germline ends. Germline V CDR1 and CDR2: KGHSH, LQKENI. This CDR3 comprises 12 residues. The CDR3 DNA reads as TGTGCCAGCTCACCAGTGGCAGGAGGCTACACCTTC. It specifies CASSPVAGGYTF.

The CDR3, as DNA: TGTGCCAGCAGCTTAGACGGGACAGCAAGTGAAAAACTGTTTTTT. It codes for CASSLDGTASEKLFF. The gene calls are TRBV7-2 and TRBJ1-4; TRBD1 matches 7 bases. Germline trimming cut 1 base from V and 7 bases from J; bases unmatched to any gene: 6. This CDR3 comprises 15 residues. From germline, CDR1 is SGHTA and CDR2 FQGNSA.

This sequence joins TRBV28 and TRBJ2-5, with 11 bases identical to TRBD2. Germline CDR1 MDHEN, CDR2 SYDVKM. With V trimmed by 5 bases and J by 3 bases, 5 bases remained unmatched. CDR3 size: 15 residues. CDR3 region: CASSQRSGGEETQYF. The CDR3 DNA is TGTGCCAGCAGTCAACGTAGCGGGGGGGAAGAGACCCAGTACTTC. Full variable domain (missing parts from reference TRBV28 and TRBJ2-5): DVKVTQSSRYLVKRTGEKVFLECVQDMDHENMFWYRQDPGLGLRLIYFSYDVKMKEKGDIPEGYSVSREKKERFSLILESASTNQTSMYLCASSQRSGGEETQYFGPGTRLLVL.

The genes are TRBV27 and TRBJ1-5; 7 bases are a match to TRBD1. Germline V CDR1 and CDR2: MNHEY, SMNVEV (reference sequence). The CDR3 is made up of 17 amino acids. Trimming cost V 6 bases and J 0 bases; bases outside gene matches: 11. The CDR3 protein is CASSRDSVTYSNQPQHF. Written as DNA, the CDR3 is TGTGCCAGCAGCCGGGACAGCGTTACCTATAGCAATCAGCCCCAGCATTTT.

The rearrangement links TRBV9 to TRBJ2-7; D is perhaps TRBD2 (7 bases). The V end lost 7 bases, the J end lost 6 bases, and 14 bases lay between the germline ends. The CDR3 extends over 12 amino acids. CDR1 is SGDLS and CDR2 is YYNGEE in the germline V gene. This CDR3 is CASAGGGREQYF. Here the CDR3 DNA reads TGTGCCAGCGCGGGCGGGGGCCGCGAGCAGTACTTC.

The chain combines TRBV11-1 with TRBJ2-7; 7 positions match TRBD2. The CDR3 spans 14 residues. CDR1 SGHAT and CDR2 FQDESV come from the germline V gene (reference sequence). Trimming removed 5 bases from V and 2 bases from J; junction bases left unmatched: 6. The DNA of the CDR3 is TGTGCCAGCAGCCGACCCGCGGGAGCCTACGAGCAGTACTTC. It codes for CASSRPAGAYEQYF.

The V gene is TRBV2, the J gene TRBJ2-7, with 8 bases that match TRBD1. CDR1 is SNHLY and CDR2 is FYNNEI in the germline V gene. The J segment lost 2 bases and the V segment lost 7 bases, leaving 7 bases of the junction unmatched. This CDR3 comprises 14 residues. The CDR3 nucleotides are TGTGCCAGCATAGAAGGACAGGGAACCTACGAGCAGTACTTC. Amino acids: CASIEGQGTYEQYF.

The J gene is TRBJ2-3, the V gene TRBV6-6; a possible D gene is TRBD2 (7 bases). The CDR3 extends over 14 amino acids. Germline CDR1 is MNHNY and CDR2 is SVGAGI (reference sequence). The V gene lost 7 bases and the J gene lost 2 bases, with 13 bases spanning the gap. CDR3 DNA: TGTGCCAGCAACCCGGGGGGCCTCACAGATACGCAGTATTTT. This translates into CASNPGGLTDTQYF.

The rearrangement uses TRBV28 and TRBJ2-2, with D possibly TRBD2 on 5 matching bases. This CDR3 is built from 14 residues. Germline CDR1 MDHEN, CDR2 SYDVKM. V gave up 5 bases and J gave up 4 bases, with 11 bases separating them. CDR3 protein: CASSPGLSTGELFF. The CDR3 region has the DNA TGTGCCAGCAGTCCCGGACTGAGCACCGGGGAGCTGTTTTTT.

The rearrangement joins TRBV7-9 to TRBJ2-5, with D hard to call. Germline V gene lookup returns CDR1 SEHNR and CDR2 FQNEAQ (reference sequence). V was pared by 5 bases and J by 3 bases, with 10 bases between. This CDR3 is 13 amino acids long. CDR3 region: CASSLHTEETQYF. Written as DNA, the CDR3 is TGTGCCAGCAGCCTTCATACAGAAGAGACCCAGTACTTC.

This chain uses TRBV12-5 with TRBJ1-2; D possibly corresponds to TRBD1 (5 bases). CDR3 size: 16 residues. Per germline, CDR1 LGHNT and CDR2 FRNRAP. V was shortened by 1 base and J by 2 bases, with 14 bases between the two germline ends. CDR3 sequence reads: CASGLASPQGNYGYTF. The CDR3 region has the DNA TGTGCTAGTGGTTTGGCCTCCCCCCAGGGAAACTATGGCTACACCTTC.

V and J are TRBV27 and TRBJ2-6; the D is unclear. The germline V gene encodes CDR1 MNHEY and CDR2 SMNVEV (reference sequence). Trimming shortened V by 4 bases and J by 3 bases, and 19 bases separated the two germline ends. There are 18 residues in the CDR3. CDR3 region: CASSSRLTDYYGANVLTF. In DNA, the CDR3 is TGTGCCAGCAGTTCCCGGTTGACGGATTACTATGGGGCCAACGTCCTGACTTTC.

This chain links TRBV29-1 with TRBJ2-7, with 8 bases matching TRBD1. The germline CDR1 and CDR2 sequences are SQVTM and ANQGSEA. Trimming at V came to 1 base and at J to 5 bases, leaving 4 bases not matched to a gene. This CDR3 is built from 13 residues. CDR3 loop: CSVEGQGADEQYF. The CDR3 DNA reads as TGCAGCGTTGAAGGGCAGGGGGCGGACGAGCAGTACTTC.

V gene TRBV5-1 combines with J gene TRBJ2-6; D ambiguous. CDR1 and CDR2 from the germline V gene are SGHRS and YFSETQ. The V end lost 5 bases, the J end lost 0 bases, and 9 bases lay between the germline ends. The CDR3 spans 15 residues. Here the CDR3 reads CASRPYSSGANVLTF. The CDR3 region has the DNA TGCGCCAGCAGACCTTATAGCTCTGGGGCCAACGTCCTGACTTTC.